This T cell receptor beta chain came from a study of blood T cell repertoires in COVID-19. At the level of the study: Sites across the United States, Italy and Spain contributed samples from acute and convalescent COVID-19. PBMCs, B-cell-depleted T cells, or T cells were the source of the cDNA or gDNA that made up the material.

The CDR3 length is 17 residues. The germline V and J ends were trimmed by 7 bases and 2 bases, with 21 bases remaining between them. Germline assignment: CDR1 LNHDA and CDR2 SQIVND (reference sequence). Authors' methods: For nucleated cells, counts were estimated from reference gene primer amplification. Sequencing used immunoSEQ multiplex PCR; TCRdb keeps in-frame clones, though not all of them. V and J calls and clone size come straight from that table; D and trimming were deduced from the DNA. The table includes 180,000 or so clones, about 77% detected once. The genes are TRBV19 and TRBJ1-5, with D unresolved. The clonotype was recovered from a woman aged 80 or over with active or convalescent COVID-19. The sample taken for sequencing was peripheral blood. The CDR3 sequence is CASKPRRLGDGNQPQHF. CDR3 DNA: TGTGCCAGTAAGCCGCGACGCCTGGGCGACGGCAATCAGCCCCAGCATTTT.